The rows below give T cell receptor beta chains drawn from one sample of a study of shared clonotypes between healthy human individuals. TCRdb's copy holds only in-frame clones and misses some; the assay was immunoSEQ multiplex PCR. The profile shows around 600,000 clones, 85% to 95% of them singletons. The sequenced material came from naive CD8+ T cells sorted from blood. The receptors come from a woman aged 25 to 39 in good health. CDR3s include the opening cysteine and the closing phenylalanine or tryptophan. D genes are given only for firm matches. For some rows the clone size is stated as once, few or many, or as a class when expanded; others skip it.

CDR3 DNA: TGTGCCAGCAGCCCCCGCGCGGAGGTTAGGGCGCTTGGCTACACCTTC
CDR3 protein: CASSPRAEVRALGYTF
V gene: TRBV13
J gene: TRBJ1-2
D gene: -
clone size: -

CDR3 DNA: TGTGCCAGCAGTTTGCTCAGCGGGAGTACTTACGAGCAGTACTTC
CDR3 protein: CASSLLSGSTYEQYF
V gene: TRBV27
J gene: TRBJ2-7
D gene: TRBD2
clone size: -

CDR3 DNA: TGTGCCACTCGGGTCGGAGAAGGGAGTCAGCCCCAGCATTTT
CDR3 protein: CATRVGEGSQPQHF
V gene: TRBV19
J gene: TRBJ1-5
D gene: -
clone size: -

CDR3 DNA: TGCGCCAGCAGCCAAACGACAGCTAGCACAGATACGCAGTATTTT
CDR3 protein: CASSQTTASTDTQYF
V gene: TRBV4-1
J gene: TRBJ2-3
D gene: -
clone size: -

CDR3 DNA: TGTGCCACCAGCAGGGAGGGGGGGCGAGATACGCAGTATTTT
CDR3 protein: CATSREGGRDTQYF
V gene: TRBV15
J gene: TRBJ2-3
D gene: -
clone size: -

CDR3 DNA: TGTGCCAGCTCCCCGGGACTAGGGGGGGAGACCCAGTACTTC
CDR3 protein: CASSPGLGGETQYF
V gene: TRBV2
J gene: TRBJ2-5
D gene: TRBD2
clone size: -

CDR3 DNA: TGTGCCAGCAGCTTGGGGGACAGGGGGCGGTTCACGACTGAAGCTTTCTTT
CDR3 protein: CASSLGDRGRFTTEAFF
V gene: TRBV5-4
J gene: TRBJ1-1
D gene: TRBD1
clone size: -

CDR3 DNA: TGTGCCAGCAGTCGTGGCCTAAGCTCCTACGAGCAGTACTTC
CDR3 protein: CASSRGLSSYEQYF
V gene: TRBV28
J gene: TRBJ2-7
D gene: -
clone size: -

CDR3 DNA: TGTGCCAGCGGATACAGGGGCCAAGGGAACGAGCAGTACTTC
CDR3 protein: CASGYRGQGNEQYF
V gene: TRBV27
J gene: TRBJ2-7
D gene: TRBD1
clone size: once

CDR3 DNA: TGTGCCAGCAGCCAATATAACTACGAGCAGTACTTC
CDR3 protein: CASSQYNYEQYF
V gene: TRBV14
J gene: TRBJ2-7
D gene: -
clone size: -

CDR3 DNA: TGTGCCAGTAGTCGCATGGGCAACATGAACACTGAAGCTTTCTTT
CDR3 protein: CASSRMGNMNTEAFF
V gene: TRBV19
J gene: TRBJ1-1
D gene: -
clone size: -

CDR3 DNA: TGTGCCAGTAGTTTGGACAGCTCTGGAAACACCATATATTTT
CDR3 protein: CASSLDSSGNTIYF
V gene: TRBV19
J gene: TRBJ1-3
D gene: -
clone size: -

CDR3 DNA: TGCAGCGTCGGGACTAGCGGTCCCACAGATACGCAGTATTTT
CDR3 protein: CSVGTSGPTDTQYF
V gene: TRBV29-1
J gene: TRBJ2-3
D gene: TRBD2
clone size: -